This TCR beta chain emerged from a study of blood T cells in healthy people across ages. Whole-study context: For every two T cells, template switching captured about one barcoded beta molecule.

Trimming took 4 bases from V and 1 from J, leaving 13 bases between them. This CDR3 has 15 amino acids. CDR1 and CDR2 from the germline V gene are ENHRY and SYGVKD. Each donor had roughly 10 milliliters of peripheral blood drawn. Total RNA was extracted at no less than 5.5 micrograms per sample. Combining a sample-barcoded 5' primer with a J-beta primer mix, a second PCR ran for roughly 6 to 12 cycles. With 12 random nucleotides, a template-switch adaptor tagged each individual cDNA molecule. Each CDR3 protein is one row after TCRdb ran MiXCR on the 5' RACE reads. The sample gives more than 800,000 distinct CDR3 sequences, under 30% of which show up once; around 16% is in the top ten.

This clonotype originated in an elderly woman in good health. Sequences were obtained from blood. The chain joins TRBV10-3 to TRBJ1-1; TRBD1 might be the D (5 bases). The CDR3 is CAISGSLGGNTEAFF. The CDR3 bases are TGTGCCATCAGTGGCTCCCTCGGGGGGAACACTGAAGCTTTCTTT.